These T cell receptor beta chains were read from a single sample in a study of cytomegalovirus exposure and HLA in healthy donors. TCRdb's copy holds only in-frame clones and misses some; the assay was immunoSEQ multiplex PCR. The profile shows about 110,000 clones, 88% of them singletons. The specimen sequenced was PBMCs. These receptors were obtained from a woman under 40 in good health and CMV-seropositive. Each CDR3 is given with its conserved first and last residue. The D gene is left open where the match is weak. The size entry is marked missing in some rows and otherwise reads once, few, many or a size class.

V: TRBV5-4
size: -
D: TRBD1
length: 18
J: TRBJ1-2
CDR3: CASSLGVGTGTTLYGYTF
DNA: TGTGCCAGCAGCTTGGGGGTAGGGACAGGGACTACTCTCTATGGCTACACCTTC

V: TRBV27
size: -
D: -
length: 15
J: TRBJ1-2
CDR3: CASRGQGQTLGGYTF
DNA: TGTGCCAGCAGGGGCCAAGGACAGACCCTTGGAGGCTACACCTTC

V: TRBV19
size: -
D: TRBD1
length: 16
J: TRBJ1-4
CDR3: CASSRLQGANNEKLFF
DNA: TGTGCCAGTAGTAGGCTCCAGGGGGCGAATAACGAAAAACTGTTTTTT

V: TRBV5-1
size: few
D: TRBD1
length: 17
J: TRBJ1-3
CDR3: CASSWTGQANSGNTIYF
DNA: TGCGCCAGCAGCTGGACGGGACAGGCCAACTCTGGAAACACCATATATTTT

V: TRBV19
size: -
D: -
length: 15
J: TRBJ1-6
CDR3: CATSGGISYNSPLHF
DNA: TGTGCCACCAGTGGAGGTATTTCCTATAATTCACCCCTCCACTTT

V: TRBV19
size: -
D: TRBD2
length: 16
J: TRBJ2-2
CDR3: CASSIGSSGVAGELFF
DNA: TGTGCCAGTAGTATTGGGTCTAGCGGGGTCGCCGGGGAGCTGTTTTTT

V: TRBV5-1
size: -
D: -
length: 13
J: TRBJ1-1
CDR3: CASTQGMNTEAFF
DNA: TGCGCCAGTACGCAGGGGATGAACACTGAAGCTTTCTTT

V: TRBV6-6
size: -
D: TRBD1
length: 12
J: TRBJ1-1
CDR3: CASSRTGTEAFF
DNA: TGTGCCAGCAGCCGGACAGGGACTGAAGCTTTCTTT

V: TRBV5-4
size: -
D: TRBD1
length: 13
J: TRBJ2-3
CDR3: CASGAGGADTQYF
DNA: TGTGCCAGCGGGGCAGGGGGCGCAGATACGCAGTATTTT

V: TRBV4-1
size: -
D: -
length: 14
J: TRBJ2-5
CDR3: CASSQDSNEETQYF
DNA: TGCGCCAGCAGCCAAGATAGTAACGAAGAGACCCAGTACTTC

V: TRBV18
size: -
D: TRBD1
length: 18
J: TRBJ2-2
CDR3: CASSPPDRVGLATGELFF
DNA: TGTGCCAGCTCACCACCGGACAGGGTGGGGTTGGCCACCGGGGAGCTGTTTTTT

V: TRBV4-3
size: few
D: -
length: 15
J: TRBJ1-5
CDR3: CASSQDGGSNQPQHF
DNA: TGCGCCAGCAGCCAAGATGGTGGCAGCAATCAGCCCCAGCATTTT

V: TRBV4-3
size: -
D: TRBD2
length: 15
J: TRBJ2-5
CDR3: CASSPLAGGGETQYF
DNA: TGCGCCAGCAGCCCGCTAGCGGGGGGCGGGGAGACCCAGTACTTC

V: TRBV6-5
size: -
D: TRBD1
length: 15
J: TRBJ2-3
CDR3: CASSYEGARTDTQYF
DNA: TGTGCCAGCAGTTATGAGGGGGCACGGACAGATACGCAGTATTTT

V: TRBV10-1
size: -
D: -
length: 15
J: TRBJ1-2
CDR3: CASIPGTFGAYGYTF
DNA: TGCGCCAGCATCCCCGGGACATTCGGGGCCTATGGCTACACCTTC

V: TRBV5-1
size: few
D: TRBD1
length: 14
J: TRBJ2-7
CDR3: CASRRTGGANEQYF
DNA: TGCGCCAGCAGGCGGACAGGTGGGGCCAACGAGCAGTACTTC

V: TRBV11-1
size: -
D: -
length: 15
J: TRBJ2-3
CDR3: CASSQRRVRTDTQYF
DNA: TGTGCCAGCAGCCAGAGACGGGTTAGGACAGATACGCAGTATTTT

V: TRBV5-5
size: -
D: TRBD1
length: 14
J: TRBJ1-2
CDR3: CASSADRANYGYTF
DNA: TGTGCCAGCAGTGCGGACAGGGCCAACTATGGCTACACCTTC

V: TRBV7-9
size: -
D: -
length: 15
J: TRBJ2-1
CDR3: CASSLPRRLGNEQFF
DNA: TGTGCCAGCAGCTTACCGCGGAGGCTAGGCAATGAGCAGTTCTTC

V: TRBV19
size: once
D: -
length: 14
J: TRBJ2-7
CDR3: CASSSTGVTYEQYF
DNA: TGTGCCAGTAGTAGCACCGGGGTCACCTACGAGCAGTACTTC

V: TRBV19
size: -
D: TRBD1
length: 15
J: TRBJ2-7
CDR3: CASSLGQGSGYEQYF
DNA: TGTGCCAGTAGTCTCGGACAGGGGAGTGGGTACGAGCAGTACTTC

V: TRBV4-3
size: -
D: -
length: 15
J: TRBJ1-4
CDR3: CASSQTRGASEKLFF
DNA: TGCGCCAGCAGCCAAACTCGCGGTGCTAGTGAAAAACTGTTTTTT

V: TRBV5-4
size: -
D: TRBD2
length: 15
J: TRBJ2-7
CDR3: CASSLGASGTYEQYF
DNA: TGTGCCAGCAGCTTGGGGGCTAGCGGAACCTACGAGCAGTACTTC

V: TRBV5-1
size: few
D: -
length: 14
J: TRBJ1-5
CDR3: CASSLEPGDQPQHF
DNA: TGCGCCAGCAGCTTGGAGCCAGGGGACCAGCCCCAGCATTTT

V: TRBV11-2
size: -
D: -
length: 12
J: TRBJ2-3
CDR3: CASSLVQETQYF
DNA: TGTGCCAGCAGCTTAGTCCAGGAAACGCAGTATTTT

V: TRBV2
size: -
D: -
length: 15
J: TRBJ1-2
CDR3: CASRSVGSLSEGYTF
DNA: TGTGCCAGCAGGAGTGTGGGCTCCCTCTCGGAAGGCTACACCTTC

V: TRBV7-2
size: -
D: -
length: 15
J: TRBJ2-7
CDR3: CASALWSGLSYEQYF
DNA: TGTGCCAGCGCATTGTGGTCAGGTCTATCCTACGAGCAGTACTTC

V: TRBV5-1
size: -
D: -
length: 13
J: TRBJ2-1
CDR3: CASSLKGGAQQFF
DNA: TGCGCCAGCAGCTTGAAAGGGGGGGCACAGCAGTTCTTC

V: TRBV21-1
size: -
D: -
length: 11
J: TRBJ2-7
CDR3: CASIRTYEQYF
DNA: TGTGCCAGCATCAGGACCTACGAGCAGTACTTC

V: TRBV4-3
size: -
D: -
length: 14
J: TRBJ1-4
CDR3: CASSQLGSGEKLFF
DNA: TGCGCCAGCAGCCAATTGGGGTCGGGGGAAAAACTGTTTTTT

V: TRBV5-1
size: -
D: TRBD1
length: 16
J: TRBJ2-1
CDR3: CASSTGTGGSYNEQFF
DNA: TGCGCCAGCAGCACAGGGACAGGGGGCTCCTACAATGAGCAGTTCTTC

V: TRBV6-6
size: -
D: -
length: 13
J: TRBJ1-4
CDR3: CASRDRSGEKLFF
DNA: TGTGCCAGCAGAGACAGGTCCGGTGAAAAACTGTTTTTT

V: TRBV10-3
size: -
D: TRBD1
length: 13
J: TRBJ1-2
CDR3: CAISEGQGYGYTF
DNA: TGTGCCATCAGTGAGGGACAGGGTTATGGCTACACCTTC

V: TRBV6-1
size: -
D: -
length: 12
J: TRBJ1-1
CDR3: CASSVRNTEAFF
DNA: TGTGCCAGCAGTGTCAGGAACACTGAAGCTTTCTTT

V: TRBV7-2
size: -
D: -
length: 13
J: TRBJ1-3
CDR3: CASRGASGNTIYF
DNA: TGTGCCAGCAGAGGGGCCTCTGGAAACACCATATATTTT

V: TRBV18
size: -
D: -
length: 15
J: TRBJ1-1
CDR3: CASSPLGDIDTEAFF
DNA: TGTGCCAGCTCACCACTCGGGGATATAGACACTGAAGCTTTCTTT

V: TRBV2
size: -
D: TRBD2
length: 15
J: TRBJ2-3
CDR3: CASTTSGGPTDTQYF
DNA: TGTGCCAGCACTACTAGCGGGGGGCCCACAGATACGCAGTATTTT

V: TRBV20-1
size: -
D: -
length: 11
J: TRBJ1-1
CDR3: CSARANREAFF
DNA: TGCAGTGCTAGGGCCAACAGGGAAGCTTTCTTT

V: TRBV4-1
size: once
D: -
length: 14
J: TRBJ1-1
CDR3: CASSPIQGGAEAFF
DNA: TGCGCCAGCAGCCCGATACAGGGTGGGGCTGAAGCTTTCTTT

V: TRBV4-2
size: -
D: TRBD1
length: 14
J: TRBJ1-2
CDR3: CASSQDGDRGGYTF
DNA: TGTGCCAGCAGCCAAGACGGGGACAGGGGCGGCTACACCTTC

V: TRBV19
size: -
D: -
length: 14
J: TRBJ1-1
CDR3: CASSTGLRNTEAFF
DNA: TGTGCCAGTAGCACAGGATTGCGGAACACTGAAGCTTTCTTT

V: TRBV18
size: -
D: -
length: 13
J: TRBJ1-2
CDR3: CASSPGENYGYTF
DNA: TGTGCCAGCTCACCCGGGGAAAACTATGGCTACACCTTC

V: TRBV10-3
size: -
D: -
length: 11
J: TRBJ1-2
CDR3: CAIQGNGGYTF
DNA: TGTGCCATACAGGGAAATGGTGGCTACACCTTC

V: TRBV4-1
size: once
D: TRBD2
length: 18
J: TRBJ2-4
CDR3: CASSPGLAGGLAKNIQYF
DNA: TGCGCCAGCAGCCCCGGACTAGCGGGGGGTCTAGCCAAAAACATTCAGTACTTC

V: TRBV6-1
size: -
D: TRBD2
length: 15
J: TRBJ2-1
CDR3: CASSESVAGHNEQFF
DNA: TGTGCCAGCAGTGAATCGGTAGCGGGGCACAATGAGCAGTTCTTC

V: TRBV5-4
size: -
D: -
length: 16
J: TRBJ1-3
CDR3: CASSSQGRTSGNTIYF
DNA: TGTGCCAGCAGCTCACAGGGCCGAACCTCTGGAAACACCATATATTTT

V: TRBV7-9
size: -
D: -
length: 15
J: TRBJ2-5
CDR3: CASTFVSVYQETQYF
DNA: TGTGCCAGCACCTTCGTGAGTGTGTACCAAGAGACCCAGTACTTC

V: TRBV7-3
size: -
D: -
length: 14
J: TRBJ2-7
CDR3: CASSLRGGDYEQYF
DNA: TGTGCCAGCAGCTTAAGGGGCGGGGACTACGAGCAGTACTTC

V: TRBV29-1
size: -
D: -
length: 15
J: TRBJ2-1
CDR3: CSVESAGAPRAEQFF
DNA: TGCAGCGTTGAATCGGCGGGGGCCCCAAGAGCTGAGCAGTTCTTC

V: TRBV19
size: -
D: TRBD1
length: 14
J: TRBJ1-6
CDR3: CASSTDRGDSPLHF
DNA: TGTGCCAGTAGTACAGACAGGGGTGATTCACCCCTCCACTTT

V: TRBV9
size: -
D: TRBD1
length: 18
J: TRBJ2-2
CDR3: CASSPQSRQGLNTGELFF
DNA: TGTGCCAGCAGCCCACAGTCGCGACAGGGGTTGAACACCGGGGAGCTGTTTTTT

V: TRBV29-1
size: -
D: TRBD1
length: 11
J: TRBJ2-7
CDR3: CSVLWTGEQYF
DNA: TGCAGCGTTCTTTGGACAGGCGAGCAGTACTTC

V: TRBV5-1
size: -
D: TRBD1
length: 16
J: TRBJ1-4
CDR3: CASSLAGTGADEKLFF
DNA: TGCGCCAGCAGCTTGGCGGGGACAGGAGCCGATGAAAAACTGTTTTTT